The 5 T cell receptor beta chains below come from one sample, sequenced in a study of cytomegalovirus exposure and HLA in healthy donors. The PCR had 60 Vbeta and 13 Jbeta primers. Only in-frame clones appear in the TCRdb table, and some are missing; sequencing was by immunoSEQ multiplex PCR. The repertoire holds 95,000 or so clones, with 81% as singletons. The sample comprised PBMCs. Every receptor here comes from a woman between 65 and 79 years old in good health and CMV-seropositive.

The chain recombines TRBV23-1 with TRBJ2-5; D gene unclear. TRBV23-1 is an open reading frame, and its role is uncertain. Trimming took off 8 bases at V and 2 bases at J, with 18 bases between the two ends. CDR3 length: 15 amino acids. In DNA form, the CDR3 reads TGCGCCAGCTTGACGACGGCGGCGCCACAAGAGACCCAGTACTTC. Translated: CASLTTAAPQETQYF.

The CDR3 sequence is CASSEIQINIQYF. Written as DNA, the CDR3 is TGTGCCAGCAGTGAGATACAGATCAACATTCAGTACTTC. V usage is TRBV6-1 and J usage is TRBJ2-4, with D unresolved. The germline V and J ends were trimmed by 3 bases and 7 bases, with 10 bases remaining between them. In germline, CDR1 is MNHNS, CDR2 SASEGT. The CDR3 contains 13 residues.

This clone occurred a few times. The genes are TRBV5-6 and TRBJ2-6; D remains unclear. Trimming shortened V by 5 bases and J by 0 bases, and 9 bases separated the two germline ends. Germline V gene data show CDR1 as SGHDT and CDR2 as YYEEEE. This CDR3 comprises 15 residues. The CDR3 DNA reads as TGTGCCAGCAGGTATCTTATCTCTGGGGCCAACGTCCTGACTTTC. Protein product: CASRYLISGANVLTF.

The chain links TRBV19 to TRBJ1-5; D not certain. CDR3 length: 14 amino acids. Per the germline V gene, CDR1 is LNHDA and CDR2 is SQIVND (reference sequence). The V gene lost 0 bases and the J gene lost 1 base, with 4 bases spanning the gap. The CDR3 region is CASSIEGSNQPQHF. CDR3 in DNA: TGTGCCAGTAGTATAGAGGGCAGCAATCAGCCCCAGCATTTT. The entire variable domain, with the rest obtained from reference TRBV19 and TRBJ1-5, is as follows: DGGITQSPKYLFRKEGQNVTLSCEQNLNHDAMYWYRQDPGQGLRLIYYSQIVNDFQKGDIAEGYSVSREKKESFPLTVTSAQKNPTAFYLCASSIEGSNQPQHFGDGTRLSIL.

The chain carries TRBV5-1 and TRBJ2-5; the match to TRBD2 covers 11 bases. CDR3 length: 16 residues. CDR1 is SGHRS and CDR2 is YFSETQ in the germline V gene. Unmatched junction bases numbered 7, after V lost 3 bases and J lost 3 bases. CDR3 amino acids: CASSSSGTSGKETQYF. The CDR3 bases are TGCGCCAGCAGCTCGTCCGGGACTAGCGGAAAAGAGACCCAGTACTTC.